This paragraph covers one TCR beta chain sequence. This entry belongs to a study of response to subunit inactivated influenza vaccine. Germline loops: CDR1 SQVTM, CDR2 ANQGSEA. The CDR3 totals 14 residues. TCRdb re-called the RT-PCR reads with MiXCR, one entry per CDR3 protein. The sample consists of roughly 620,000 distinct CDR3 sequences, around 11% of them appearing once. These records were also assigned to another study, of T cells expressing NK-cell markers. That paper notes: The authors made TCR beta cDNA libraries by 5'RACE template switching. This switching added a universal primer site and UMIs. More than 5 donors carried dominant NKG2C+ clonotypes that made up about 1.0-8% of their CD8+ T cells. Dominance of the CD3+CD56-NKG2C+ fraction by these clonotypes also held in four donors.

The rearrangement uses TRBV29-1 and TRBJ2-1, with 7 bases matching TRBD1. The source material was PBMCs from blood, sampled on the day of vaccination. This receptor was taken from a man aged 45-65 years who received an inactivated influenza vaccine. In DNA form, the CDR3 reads TGCATCGTAGATACAGGGGAAGGTTACAATGAGCAGTTCTTC. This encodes CIVDTGEGYNEQFF.